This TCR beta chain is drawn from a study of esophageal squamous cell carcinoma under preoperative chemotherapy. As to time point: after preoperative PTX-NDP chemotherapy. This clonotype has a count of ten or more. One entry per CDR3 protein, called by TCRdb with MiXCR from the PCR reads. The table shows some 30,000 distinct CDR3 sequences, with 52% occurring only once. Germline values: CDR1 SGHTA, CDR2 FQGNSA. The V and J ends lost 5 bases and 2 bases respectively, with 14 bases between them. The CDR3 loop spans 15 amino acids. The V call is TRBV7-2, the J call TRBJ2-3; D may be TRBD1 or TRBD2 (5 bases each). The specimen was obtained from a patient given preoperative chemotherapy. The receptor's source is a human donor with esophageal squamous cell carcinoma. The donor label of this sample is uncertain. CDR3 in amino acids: CASSKTRGSTDTQYF. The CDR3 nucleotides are TGTGCCAGCAGCAAAACACGGGGCTCCACAGATACGCAGTATTTT.